This T cell receptor (beta chain) came from a study of blood T cell repertoires in COVID-19. In the source study's methods: Amplifying reference gene primers gave estimates of nucleated cell counts. This table comes from immunoSEQ multiplex PCR, and its TCRdb copy is limited to in-frame clones, with some not included. The DNA was the basis for D and trimming; V, J and clone size are from that table. The repertoire includes roughly 500,000 clones, around 85% of them detected once, and under 4% sits in the top ten. Trimming cost V 4 bases and J 1 base, with 7 bases left between them. The CDR3 is made up of 13 amino acids.

This receptor was obtained from a human donor in a cohort sampled during active COVID-19. This chain connects TRBV12-3 or TRBV12-4 to TRBJ1-1; D unresolved. The sample taken for sequencing was peripheral blood. The CDR3 DNA follows: TGTGCCAGCAGTTGGGGAGAGAACACTGAAGCTTTCTTT. Encoded protein: CASSWGENTEAFF.